The entry that follows covers one T cell receptor (beta chain) sequence. The data belong to a study of OX40 agonist ivuxolimab in advanced cancers. Here immunoSEQ multiplex PCR was the method, and the copy in TCRdb shows in-frame clones only, minus some. The sample has roughly 70,000 clones; over 75% are singletons. Looked up from germline, CDR1 is SGHNT and CDR2 is YENEEA. This CDR3 has 18 amino acids. V lost 0 bases, J lost 2 bases, and 9 bases stayed unmatched. This sequence joins TRBV11-3 and TRBJ2-2, with 7 positions matching TRBD2. The clonotype was recovered from an adult with an advanced solid tumor such as melanoma, head and neck, liver or kidney cancer. Sequenced here: CD4+ or CD8+ T cells sorted from blood, sampled in a trial of the OX40 agonist ivuxolimab. CDR3 sequence reads: CASSLDLWAGANTGELFF. CDR3 sequence (DNA): TGTGCCAGCAGCTTAGATCTATGGGCGGGAGCCAACACCGGGGAGCTGTTTTTT.